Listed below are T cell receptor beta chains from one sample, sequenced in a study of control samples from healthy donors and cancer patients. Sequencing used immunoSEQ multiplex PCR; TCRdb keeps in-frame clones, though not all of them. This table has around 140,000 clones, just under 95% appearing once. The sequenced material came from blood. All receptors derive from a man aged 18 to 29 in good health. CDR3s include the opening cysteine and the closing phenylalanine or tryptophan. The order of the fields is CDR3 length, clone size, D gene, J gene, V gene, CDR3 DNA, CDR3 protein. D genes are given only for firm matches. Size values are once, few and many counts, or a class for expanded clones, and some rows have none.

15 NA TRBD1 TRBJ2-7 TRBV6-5 TGTGCCAGCAGCCTATCTGGACAGGCACGTTGGGGGCAGTACTTC CASSLSGQARWGQYF
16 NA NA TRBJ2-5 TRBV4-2 TGTGCCAGCAGCCAAGTCGGACTGCCAGGCTCGGCGACCCAGTACTTC CASSQVGLPGSATQYF
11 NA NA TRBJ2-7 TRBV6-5 TGTGCCAGCAGTTACCATGACGAGCAGTACTTC CASSYHDEQYF
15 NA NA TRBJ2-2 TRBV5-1 TGCGCCAGCAGCGTAGGGACCAGCCGGACCGGGGAGCTGTTTTTT CASSVGTSRTGELFF
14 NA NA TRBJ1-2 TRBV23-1 TGCGCCAGCAGTCCCCCGCGGGGTAGGGATGGCTACACCTTC CASSPPRGRDGYTF
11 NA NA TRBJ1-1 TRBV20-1 TGCAGTGCCCCCAGGAGCGCTGAAGCTTTCTTT CSAPRSAEAFF
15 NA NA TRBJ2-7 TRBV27 TGTGCCAGCAGTCCGAGATTGACGGTGACCTACGAGCAGTACTTC CASSPRLTVTYEQYF
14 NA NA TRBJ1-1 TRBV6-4 TGTGCCAGCAGTGTGCAGTGGGGTGATGGTGAAGCTTTCTTT CASSVQWGDGEAFF
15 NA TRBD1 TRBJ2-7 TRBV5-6 TGTGCCAGCAGCCCGACAGGGGGCGCCCCCTACGAGCAGTACTTC CASSPTGGAPYEQYF
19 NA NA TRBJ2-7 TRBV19 TGTGCCAGTAGTCCGAATTCACCCGTACGGGCAGGGAGAGCCTACGAGCAGTACTTC CASSPNSPVRAGRAYEQYF
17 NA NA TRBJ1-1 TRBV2 TGTGCCAGCAGTGAACGCTTGGGTGGGGGTTTGAACACTGAAGCTTTCTTT CASSERLGGGLNTEAFF
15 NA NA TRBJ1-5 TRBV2 TGTGCCAGCGGCCAGAACCTGAGGAGCAATCAGCCCCAGCATTTT CASGQNLRSNQPQHF
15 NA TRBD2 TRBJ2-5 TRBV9 TGTGCCAGCAGCGGACTAGCGGGGCTCCAAGAGACCCAGTACTTC CASSGLAGLQETQYF
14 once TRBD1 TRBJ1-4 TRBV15 TGTGCCACCAGCAGAGGGGACAGCAATGAAAAACTGTTTTTT CATSRGDSNEKLFF
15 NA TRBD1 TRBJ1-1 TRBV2 TGTGCCAGCAGAGCCCACACAGGGGGGATTATAGAAGCTTTCTTT CASRAHTGGIIEAFF
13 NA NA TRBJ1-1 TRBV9 TGTGCCAGCAGTGCACAACAGGGTTCTGAAGCTTTCTTT CASSAQQGSEAFF
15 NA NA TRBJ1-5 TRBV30 TGTGCCTGGAGTGTTGAGGGGAGTCGCAATCAGCCCCAGCATTTT CAWSVEGSRNQPQHF